This TCR beta chain was retrieved from a study of identical twins. TCRdb itself ran the 5' RACE reads through MiXCR, one entry per CDR3 protein. The data show 420,000 or so distinct CDR3 sequences, with about 18% seen just once and 10% to 15% held by the top ten. Worth noting for this clonotype: Antigen unknown.

Findings of the study overall: Possibly, invariant MAIT and iNKT cells partly confounded zero-insertion analyses.

Trimming took 4 bases from V and 4 from J, leaving 14 bases between them. This CDR3 is 14 amino acids long. CDR1 MNHEY and CDR2 SVGAGI come from the germline V gene. Sequencing was done on a sample of naive T cells sorted from blood. This clonotype was obtained from a man between 45 and 60 years old in good health. The genes are TRBV6-5 and TRBJ2-7, with D uncertain. Here the CDR3 DNA reads TGTGCCAGCAGTTGGAGTTCGGCCCGATACGAGCAGTACTTC. The encoded protein is CASSWSSARYEQYF.